This T cell receptor beta chain was documented in a study of blood T cell repertoires in COVID-19. Turning to the study itself: The origin of the acute and convalescent COVID-19 samples was the United States, Italy and Spain. The analysed material was cDNA or gDNA that came from T cells, B-cell-depleted T cells, or PBMCs.

Methods used by the authors: Amplifying reference gene primers gave estimates of nucleated cell counts. Clones were read by immunoSEQ multiplex PCR, and TCRdb kept only the in-frame ones, dropping some. The D gene and trimming were derived from the DNA, and the V and J assignments and clone size from that table. The sample lists some 240,000 clones, around 85% seen once, with approximately 2.3% in the top ten. V trimming: 7 bases; J trimming: 5 bases; junction bases outside the gene matches: 5. The CDR3 consists of 13 residues. Germline V gene data show CDR1 as LGHNA and CDR2 as YNFKEQ. Seattle participants joined during active infection and were tracked over time.

The receptor was derived from a woman between 65 and 79 years old with COVID-19, enrolled during active disease. The V call is TRBV4-2, the J call TRBJ1-2, with 9 bases lining up with TRBD1. Sequencing used peripheral blood. The CDR3 DNA reads as TGTGCCAGCAACCCGGGACAGGGATATGGCTACACCTTC. Translated, it gives CASNPGQGYGYTF.